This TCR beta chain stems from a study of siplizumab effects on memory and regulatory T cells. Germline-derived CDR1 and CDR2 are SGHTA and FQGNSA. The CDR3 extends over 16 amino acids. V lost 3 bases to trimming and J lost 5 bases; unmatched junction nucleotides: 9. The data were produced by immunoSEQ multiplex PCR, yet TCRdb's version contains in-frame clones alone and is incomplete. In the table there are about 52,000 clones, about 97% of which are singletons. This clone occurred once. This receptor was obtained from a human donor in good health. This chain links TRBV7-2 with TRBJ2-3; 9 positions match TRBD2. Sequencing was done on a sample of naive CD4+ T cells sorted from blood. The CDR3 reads CASSFRGRAGGDTQYF. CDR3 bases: TGTGCCAGCAGCTTCCGCGGGAGGGCCGGGGGAGATACGCAGTATTTT. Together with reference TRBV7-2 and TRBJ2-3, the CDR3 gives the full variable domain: GAGVSQSPSNKVTEKGKDVELRCDPISGHTALYWYRQSLGQGLEFLIYFQGNSAPDKSGLPSDRFSAERTGGSVSTLTIQRTQQEDSAVYLCASSFRGRAGGDTQYFGPGTRLTVL.